What follows are 20 T cell receptor beta chains derived from one specimen sequenced in a study of STAT5B mutations in CD4+ large granular lymphocyte leukemia. Profiling relied on immunoSEQ multiplex PCR, and the TCRdb table lists in-frame clones only, not all of them. Among tens of thousands of clones listed, 70% to 75% were seen once. Sequencing used CD4+ T cells from blood buffy coats. These receptors originate from a human donor in good health.

The CDR3 loop is CASSLTRDELRYEQYF. In nucleotides, the CDR3 is TGTGCCAGCAGCTTAACCCGGGACGAACTGCGCTACGAGCAGTACTTC. The chain links TRBV7-9 to TRBJ2-7; either TRBD1 or TRBD2 may fit D (5 bases each). CDR1 SEHNR and CDR2 FQNEAQ come from the germline V gene (reference sequence). V was pared by 2 bases and J by 3 bases, with 17 bases between. The CDR3 contains 16 residues. The full variable domain, completed using reference TRBV7-9 and TRBJ2-7, is DTGVSQNPRHKITKRGQNVTFRCDPISEHNRLYWYRQTLGQGPEFLTYFQNEAQLEKSRLLSDRFSAERPKGSFSTLEIQRTEQGDSAMYLCASSLTRDELRYEQYFGPGTRLTVT.

CDR3: CASSAHREYWPGELFF. The CDR3 nucleotides read TGTGCCAGCAGTGCCCACAGGGAATATTGGCCCGGGGAGCTGTTTTTT. The J gene is TRBJ2-2, the V gene TRBV25-1, with a possible D match to TRBD1 (6 bases). CDR3 size: 16 residues. Germline CDR1 is MGHDK and CDR2 is SYGVNS. V was pared by 4 bases and J by 6 bases, with 18 bases between.

The J gene is TRBJ2-1, the V gene TRBV5-4; D might be TRBD1 (5 bases). CDR1 is SGHNT and CDR2 is YYREEE in the germline V gene (reference sequence). The CDR3 totals 15 residues. Trimming removed 4 bases at V and 0 bases at J, with 11 bases between. The CDR3 sequence is CASSPRQSSYNEQFF. The CDR3 DNA reads as TGTGCCAGCAGCCCGCGACAGAGCTCCTACAATGAGCAGTTCTTC.

This chain uses TRBV6-6 with TRBJ2-1; 7 bases line up with TRBD2. CDR1 and CDR2 (germline): MNHNY, SVGAGI (reference sequence). V lost 3 bases to trimming and J lost 7 bases; unmatched junction nucleotides: 9. The CDR3 is 15 amino acids. The DNA of the CDR3 is TGTGCCAGCAGTTATCAGACTAGCAAGGGGAATGAGCAGTTCTTC. Protein: CASSYQTSKGNEQFF.

This rearrangement joins TRBV9 to TRBJ2-7; D gene unclear. The CDR3 spans 14 residues. Trimming took 4 bases from V and 4 from J, leaving 15 bases between them. The germline CDR1 and CDR2 sequences are SGDLS and YYNGEE. Here the CDR3 DNA reads TGTGCCAGCAGCTCATCCCCTATACCTTACGAGCAGTACTTC. It is translated as CASSSSPIPYEQYF.

The J gene is TRBJ2-3, the V gene TRBV5-1; 8 nucleotides match TRBD2. This CDR3 comprises 16 residues. The germline gives CDR1 SGHRS, CDR2 YFSETQ. The V and J ends lost 3 bases and 4 bases, in that order; junction bases with no gene match: 10. CDR3: CASSSGGVPGADTQYF. The CDR3 DNA is TGCGCCAGCAGCTCGGGGGGGGTCCCTGGGGCAGATACGCAGTATTTT. Full variable domain (remainder filled in from reference TRBV5-1 and TRBJ2-3): KAGVTQTPRYLIKTRGQQVTLSCSPISGHRSVSWYQQTPGQGLQFLFEYFSETQRNKGNFPGRFSGRQFSNSRSEMNVSTLELGDSALYLCASSSGGVPGADTQYFGPGTRLTVL.

This clone was observed a single time. This chain joins TRBV4-3 and TRBJ2-1; TRBD2 matches 12 bases. This CDR3 is built from 19 residues. With 1 base clipped from V and 5 bases from J, the junction kept 12 bases outside the gene matches. CDR1 and CDR2 from the germline V gene are LGHNA and YSLEER. CDR3 sequence reads: CASSQVTSGSHPANNEQFF. The DNA for the CDR3 is TGCGCCAGCAGCCAAGTGACTAGCGGGAGCCACCCGGCCAACAATGAGCAGTTCTTC.

In this sample, this clone turned up a few times. Written as DNA, the CDR3 is TGCGCCAGCAGCCAAGCCGGACAGGGGGGTGGCTACGAGCAGTACTTC. The encoded protein is CASSQAGQGGGYEQYF. V and J are TRBV4-1 and TRBJ2-7, with 10 nucleotides matching TRBD1. The germline V gene has CDR1 MGHRA and CDR2 YSYEKL. This CDR3 is built from 16 residues. J gave up 3 bases and V 1 base, and 6 bases lay outside the gene matches.

Only a few counts were recorded for this clone. This chain joins TRBV7-9 and TRBJ2-7; a weak D match, TRBD1 (5 bases). CDR3 length equals 13 residues. Trimming removed 5 bases from V and 5 bases from J, with 13 bases in between. Germline CDR1 SEHNR, CDR2 FQNEAQ (reference sequence). CDR3 region: CASSPPGRDEQYF. CDR3 nucleotide sequence: TGTGCCAGCAGCCCCCCCGGCAGGGACGAGCAGTACTTC. Filled out from reference TRBV7-9 and TRBJ2-7, the complete variable domain reads DTGVSQNPRHKITKRGQNVTFRCDPISEHNRLYWYRQTLGQGPEFLTYFQNEAQLEKSRLLSDRFSAERPKGSFSTLEIQRTEQGDSAMYLCASSPPGRDEQYFGPGTRLTVT.

CDR3 sequence reads: CASSLSWGTDTQYF. CDR3 coding DNA: TGTGCCAGCAGCTTATCGTGGGGTACGGATACGCAGTATTTT. The chain uses TRBV7-3 and TRBJ2-3; unclear D gene. V lost 2 bases and J lost 6, with 12 bases in between. The CDR3 loop spans 14 amino acids. Germline-derived CDR1 and CDR2 are SGHTA and FQGTGA.

As for this clone: The junction does not match germline at one end; this may be a read error. The V gene is TRBV12-5, the J gene TRBJ1-2, with 10 bases that match TRBD1. The CDR3 extends over 14 amino acids. Germline CDR1 reads LGHNT; CDR2 reads FRNRAP. CDR3: CASGLDRGVYGYTF. The DNA for the CDR3 is TGTGCTAGTGGCTTGGACAGGGGGGTCTATGGCTACACCTTC.

This chain uses TRBV5-6 with TRBJ2-1, with D possibly TRBD1 on 5 matching bases. Looked up from germline, CDR1 is SGHDT and CDR2 is YYEEEE. Trimming shortened V by 4 bases and J by 3 bases, and 14 bases separated the two germline ends. This CDR3 has 15 residues. CDR3 sequence (DNA): TGTGCCAGCAGCCCTAGGGGTCAACGCTACAATGAGCAGTTCTTC. It yields the protein CASSPRGQRYNEQFF.

The chain joins TRBV14 to TRBJ2-7; D not certain. CDR3 length: 11 residues. Germline lookup yields CDR1 SGHDN and CDR2 FVKESK. Trimming took off 3 bases at V and 3 bases at J, with 3 bases between the two ends. CDR3 residues: CASSQGYEQYF. The DNA for the CDR3 is TGTGCCAGCAGCCAGGGCTACGAGCAGTACTTC. Full variable domain (outside the CDR3, taken from reference TRBV14 and TRBJ2-7): EAGVTQFPSHSVIEKGQTVTLRCDPISGHDNLYWYRRVMGKEIKFLLHFVKESKQDESGMPNNRFLAERTGGTYSTLKVQPAELEDSGVYFCASSQGYEQYFGPGTRLTVT.

This clone was seen only a few times. One junction end does not reproduce the germline sequence, and a read error may be involved. The chain has TRBV7-7 and TRBJ2-7, with 9 bases matching TRBD1. CDR3 size: 15 residues. Germline CDR1 and CDR2: SSHAT and FNYEAQ (reference sequence). The CDR3 DNA is TGTGCTAGCAGCTTAGCGCAGGACAGGGGCTACGAGCAGTACTTC. Encoded protein: CASSLAQDRGYEQYF.

This rearrangement joins TRBV5-1 to TRBJ1-1, with D possibly matching TRBD1 (6 bases). V was trimmed by 4 bases and J by 4 bases, leaving 17 bases between them. This CDR3 contains 15 residues. Germline CDR1 and CDR2: SGHRS and YFSETQ. The CDR3 loop is CASSTTGQPLTEAFF. The CDR3, as DNA: TGCGCCAGCAGCACTACGGGACAACCTCTCACTGAAGCTTTCTTT.

A few counts support this clone. This chain links TRBV27 with TRBJ1-6; 7 bases agree with TRBD1. This CDR3 is 15 amino acids long. Looked up from germline, CDR1 is MNHEY and CDR2 is SMNVEV (reference sequence). V trimming: 4 bases; J trimming: 15 bases; junction bases outside the gene matches: 15. CDR3 residues: CASSSLTGPRIDLHF. DNA of the CDR3: TGTGCCAGCAGTTCGCTGACAGGGCCTAGGATTGACCTCCACTTT.

DNA for the CDR3: TGTGCCAGCAGTGACTCTTGGGGTACGCAGTATTTT. The encoded protein is CASSDSWGTQYF. J is TRBJ2-3 and V is TRBV6-4; unclear D gene. V dropped 0 bases and J dropped 8 bases, with 6 bases sitting between them. The CDR3 consists of 12 residues. Germline values: CDR1 MRHNA, CDR2 SNTAGT.

The gene calls are TRBV7-2 and TRBJ1-1, with D maybe TRBD1 (5 bases). Trimming took 5 bases from V and 4 from J, leaving 20 bases between them. Germline V gene data show CDR1 as SGHTA and CDR2 as FQGNSA. The CDR3 consists of 16 residues. The CDR3 sequence is CASSKTGGPGGTEAFF. For the CDR3, the DNA is TGTGCCAGCAGCAAGACCGGGGGACCGGGGGGCACTGAAGCTTTCTTT.

This clone was found a few times. The chain links TRBV11-2 to TRBJ2-5; 7 bases are shared with TRBD1. Germline CDR1 and CDR2: SGHAT and FQNNGV. V shed 3 bases and J 4 bases; nucleotides not matched to a gene: 8. The CDR3 extends over 15 amino acids. The CDR3 DNA reads as TGTGCCAGCAGCTTTCCGACAGGGTCGGTAGAGACCCAGTACTTC. It encodes CASSFPTGSVETQYF.

The chain is built from TRBV4-2 and TRBJ2-7, with unresolved D. With 0 bases removed from V and 2 bases from J, the gap between germline ends came to 11 bases. The CDR3 spans 15 residues. Germline CDR1 reads LGHNA; CDR2 reads YNFKEQ. CDR3 sequence (DNA): TGTGCCAGCAGCCAAGATGGCCAGAGAACCTACGAGCAGTACTTC. This codes for CASSQDGQRTYEQYF.